The 15 T cell receptor beta chains below come from one sample, sequenced in a study of shared clonotypes between healthy human individuals. Using immunoSEQ multiplex PCR, the repertoire was profiled, and TCRdb retains in-frame clones only, with some absent. The data hold more than 2,000,000 clones, with approximately 95% observed a single time. Input material: naive CD4+ T cells from PBMCs. Regarding subset: CD45RA+ positively selected. Receptor source: a man aged 18 to 29 in good health. Some clones in this sample may be carry-over from other donors' samples.

CDR3 amino acids: CASSSGAGNTEAFF. In nucleotides, the CDR3 is TGCGCCAGCAGCTCGGGCGCAGGCAACACTGAAGCTTTCTTT. The chain uses TRBV5-1 and TRBJ1-1, with D unresolved. The CDR3 has 14 amino acids. V lost 3 bases and J lost 2, with 11 bases in between. Looked up from germline, CDR1 is SGHRS and CDR2 is YFSETQ.

The gene calls are TRBV27 and TRBJ2-1; 9 bases line up with TRBD2. This CDR3 region has 17 residues. V was pared by 3 bases and J by 7 bases, with 13 bases of the junction left unmatched. Germline V CDR1 and CDR2: MNHEY, SMNVEV (reference sequence). In DNA, the CDR3 is TGTGCCAGCAGTTTCATTAGCGGGAGCGGGATTGGTAATGAGCAGTTCTTC. Its translation is CASSFISGSGIGNEQFF.

The V gene is TRBV5-6, the J gene TRBJ1-3, with D perhaps TRBD1 (6 bases). The CDR3 contains 14 residues. The V gene's germline CDR1 is SGHDT and CDR2 YYEEEE. Trimming left V 2 bases short and J 7 bases short, with 13 bases between. CDR3 residues: CASSFGGLPNTIYF. For the CDR3, the DNA is TGTGCCAGCAGCTTCGGGGGGCTCCCGAACACCATATATTTT.

The chain has TRBV5-1 and TRBJ2-3; D might be TRBD2 (6 bases). The germline V gene has CDR1 SGHRS and CDR2 YFSETQ. Trimming removed 4 bases at V and 3 bases at J, with 15 bases between. The CDR3 runs to 15 residues. In DNA form, the CDR3 reads TGCGCCAGCAGCCCTGGAGGGCGCGCTACAGATACGCAGTATTTT. Translation: CASSPGGRATDTQYF.

The rearrangement links TRBV19 to TRBJ2-7; D is uncertain. Trimming shortened V by 4 bases and J by 1 base, and 11 bases separated the two germline ends. CDR1 and CDR2 from the germline V gene are LNHDA and SQIVND (reference sequence). CDR3 length: 14 amino acids. DNA of the CDR3: TGTGCCAGTAGTAAGTATAGTGGGTCCTACGAGCAGTACTTC. Its protein product is CASSKYSGSYEQYF.

This chain connects TRBV7-9 to TRBJ1-2; D remains ambiguous. Germline CDR1 and CDR2: SEHNR and FQNEAQ (reference sequence). The CDR3 totals 13 residues. Trimming took off 5 bases at V and 5 bases at J, with 12 bases between the two ends. The CDR3 spells CASSRREVYGYTF. The CDR3 nucleotides read TGTGCCAGCAGCCGGCGGGAAGTATATGGCTACACCTTC.

The rearrangement uses TRBV4-1 and TRBJ2-7, with TRBD2 matching over 12 bases. There are 15 residues in the CDR3. After removal of 1 base from V and 2 bases from J, the junction contained 0 bases not matched to a gene. The germline CDR1 and CDR2 sequences are MGHRA and YSYEKL. The CDR3 reads CASSQGTSGAYEQYF. The CDR3 DNA follows: TGCGCCAGCAGCCAAGGGACTAGCGGGGCCTACGAGCAGTACTTC.

The chain is built from TRBV9 and TRBJ2-2, with TRBD1 matching 8 bases. V was pared by 0 bases and J by 3 bases, with 7 bases of the junction left unmatched. The CDR3 contains 17 residues. Germline loops: CDR1 SGDLS, CDR2 YYNGEE. The CDR3 here is CASSVGPGGIDTGELFF. CDR3 coding DNA: TGTGCCAGCAGCGTAGGGCCAGGGGGCATTGACACCGGGGAGCTGTTTTTT.

This clone was counted once. A read error is likely, as this CDR3 ends without the conserved phenylalanine or tryptophan. The DNA is omitted, as the CDR3 cannot be located on it reliably, and the CDR3 follows TCRdb's listing. The chain recombines TRBV11-2 with TRBJ2-7; the table's D call, TRBD1, has no DNA check behind it. The CDR3 comprises 10 residues, both ends counted. The V gene's germline CDR1 is SGHAT and CDR2 FQNNGV. CDR3 protein: CASSLIAGGR.

The chain has TRBV19 and TRBJ1-2, with D possibly matching TRBD1 (6 bases). This CDR3 region has 14 residues. CDR1 LNHDA and CDR2 SQIVND come from the germline V gene (reference sequence). Deletions cut 6 bases from V and 4 bases from J, with 15 bases between. The CDR3 spells CASRTGQPTYGYTF. The CDR3 coding sequence is TGTGCCAGTAGGACCGGACAGCCTACCTATGGCTACACCTTC. The full variable domain, its missing parts supplied by reference TRBV19 and TRBJ1-2, is DGGITQSPKYLFRKEGQNVTLSCEQNLNHDAMYWYRQDPGQGLRLIYYSQIVNDFQKGDIAEGYSVSREKKESFPLTVTSAQKNPTAFYLCASRTGQPTYGYTFGSGTRLTVV.

V usage is TRBV5-1 and J usage is TRBJ2-3; D not resolved. The CDR3 runs to 14 residues. CDR1 and CDR2 from the germline V gene are SGHRS and YFSETQ. Trimming took off 0 bases at V and 5 bases at J, with 10 bases between the two ends. This CDR3 reads CASSLGAAEDTQYF. CDR3 nucleotide sequence: TGCGCCAGCAGCTTGGGGGCCGCGGAAGATACGCAGTATTTT.

In the case of this clone: At the DNA level, this CDR3 is encoded by other sequences in the same sample as well. The chain joins TRBV30 to TRBJ2-5; the D is unclear. CDR1 is GTSNPN, CDR2 SVGIG, per germline (reference sequence). V was clipped by 0 bases and J by 4 bases, with 6 bases between them. CDR3 length equals 12 residues. In DNA, the CDR3 is TGTGCCTGGAGTGTAGGGTTAGAGACCCAGTACTTC. It codes for CAWSVGLETQYF.

J is TRBJ1-1 and V is TRBV18; D remains ambiguous. There are 13 residues in the CDR3. Germline assignment: CDR1 KGHSH and CDR2 LQKENI. Trimming shortened V by 3 bases and J by 5 bases, and 10 bases separated the two germline ends. CDR3 sequence reads: CASSPFAGTEAFF. Here the CDR3 DNA reads TGTGCCAGCTCACCGTTTGCCGGGACTGAAGCTTTCTTT.

J is TRBJ2-5 and V is TRBV5-5, with 8 bases identical to TRBD1. Trimming cost V 4 bases and J 3 bases; bases outside gene matches: 11. CDR1 SGHKS and CDR2 YYEKEE come from the germline V gene (reference sequence). The CDR3 extends over 16 amino acids. The CDR3 region has the DNA TGTGCCAGCAGCCGGCGACAGGGGTCGCCAGAAGAGACCCAGTACTTC. It translates to CASSRRQGSPEETQYF.

The V and J genes are TRBV6-1 and TRBJ1-1, with D possibly being TRBD1 (6 bases). The length of the CDR3 is 14 residues. From germline, CDR1 is MNHNS and CDR2 SASEGT. The V gene lost 5 bases and the J gene lost 5 bases, with 15 bases spanning the gap. CDR3 in DNA: TGTGCCAGCAGTACGGTACGGCAGGGGACTGAAGCTTTCTTT. Residues: CASSTVRQGTEAFF.